This is a list of T cell receptor beta chains from one sample in a study of early T cells in non-severe SARS-CoV-2 infection. TCRdb ran MiXCR on the 5' RACE reads and lists one entry per CDR3 protein. The table has 76,000 or so distinct CDR3 sequences, about 11% seen once. The specimen was whole blood. All receptors derive from an adult who was a healthcare worker with PCR-confirmed SARS-CoV-2 infection or an uninfected control (not recorded which). Each CDR3 is given with its conserved first and last residue. The D gene is left open where the match is weak. Clone size is stated in some rows and not others, as once, few, many or a class when expanded.

>many|TRBD1|TRBJ1-1|TRBV20-1
CSARAGAGGTEAFF
TGCAGTGCTAGAGCGGGCGCAGGGGGGACTGAAGCTTTCTTT
>few|NA|TRBJ2-5|TRBV3-1
CASSRSPGLSRETQYF
TGTGCCAGCAGCCGCTCACCGGGACTTAGCCGGGAGACCCAGTACTTC
>few|NA|TRBJ1-3|TRBV29-1
CSVEVAGGNTIYF
TGCAGCGTCGAAGTAGCGGGTGGAAACACCATATATTTT
>many|NA|TRBJ2-3|TRBV7-2
CASSWADTQYF
TGTGCCAGCAGCTGGGCAGATACGCAGTATTTT
>few|TRBD1|TRBJ2-3|TRBV6-5
CASSSRTGWGTDTQYF
TGTGCCAGCAGTTCACGGACAGGGTGGGGCACAGATACGCAGTATTTT
>many|TRBD1|TRBJ2-7|TRBV6-1
CASSEAGTEDPYEQYF
TGTGCCAGCAGTGAAGCTGGGACAGAGGATCCCTACGAGCAGTACTTC
>many|NA|TRBJ1-2|TRBV6-6
CASSYGGSGYGYTF
TGTGCCAGCAGTTACGGGGGTTCGGGCTATGGCTACACCTTC
>many|TRBD1|TRBJ2-2|TRBV29-1
CSVAGGTGTTGELFF
TGCAGCGTTGCAGGGGGGACAGGTACCACCGGGGAGCTGTTTTTT
>many|TRBD1|TRBJ2-1|TRBV18
CASSPGTGEREQFF
TGTGCCAGCTCACCAGGAACAGGGGAGCGTGAGCAGTTCTTC
>NA|NA|TRBJ2-6|TRBV3-1
CASSQRATGANVLTF
TGTGCCAGCAGCCAGAGAGCGACCGGGGCCAACGTCCTGACTTTC
>many|TRBD1|TRBJ1-1|TRBV4-2
CASSPDRGHGPESLNTEAFF
TGTGCCAGCAGCCCTGACAGGGGGCACGGGCCCGAAAGTTTGAACACTGAAGCTTTCTTT
>many|TRBD2|TRBJ2-1|TRBV11-2
CASSLETIAGSSYNEQFF
TGTGCCAGCAGCTTAGAAACTATAGCGGGGAGCTCCTACAATGAGCAGTTCTTC
>many|TRBD1|TRBJ1-1|TRBV6-1
CASSEVDRGNTEAFF
TGTGCCAGCAGTGAAGTAGACAGGGGGAACACTGAAGCTTTCTTT
>many|NA|TRBJ1-5|TRBV19
CASRHGVWTRNQPQHF
TGTGCCAGTAGGCACGGTGTATGGACCCGAAATCAGCCCCAGCATTTT
>NA|NA|TRBJ2-3|TRBV12-3/TRBV12-4
CASSHRGRGDTDTQYF
TGTGCCAGCAGTCACCGGGGACGGGGAGACACAGATACGCAGTATTTT
>many|NA|TRBJ1-1|TRBV12-3/TRBV12-4
CASSNGQWNTEAFF
TGTGCCAGCAGCAACGGACAATGGAACACTGAAGCTTTCTTT
>few|NA|TRBJ2-3|TRBV30
CAWSGGGPTDTQYF
TGTGCCTGGAGTGGAGGTGGCCCCACAGATACGCAGTATTTT
>many|TRBD2|TRBJ2-1|TRBV12-5
CASARTSGVSTEQFF
TGTGCTAGTGCCCGGACTAGCGGGGTATCCACTGAGCAGTTCTTC
>many|NA|TRBJ2-4|TRBV11-2
CASSSRLAKNIQYF
TGTGCCAGCAGCTCCCGGCTAGCCAAAAACATTCAGTACTTC
>NA|NA|TRBJ1-4|TRBV4-2
CASSQAGQGNEKLFF
TGTGCCAGCAGCCAAGCGGGGCAGGGAAATGAAAAACTGTTTTTT
>many|NA|TRBJ2-5|TRBV21-1
CASSGPQGQETQYF
TGTGCCAGCAGCGGACCACAGGGGCAAGAGACCCAGTACTTC
>many|NA|TRBJ1-2|TRBV11-2
CASSLDPRAVHGYTF
TGTGCCAGCAGCTTAGACCCCAGGGCGGTACATGGCTACACCTTC
>many|NA|TRBJ1-1|TRBV7-9
CASSLNRVGAEAFF
TGTGCCAGCAGCTTAAACAGGGTCGGGGCTGAAGCTTTCTTT
>few|NA|TRBJ2-7|TRBV20-1
CSASLQGSAYEQYF
TGCAGTGCTAGTCTACAGGGATCAGCCTACGAGCAGTACTTC